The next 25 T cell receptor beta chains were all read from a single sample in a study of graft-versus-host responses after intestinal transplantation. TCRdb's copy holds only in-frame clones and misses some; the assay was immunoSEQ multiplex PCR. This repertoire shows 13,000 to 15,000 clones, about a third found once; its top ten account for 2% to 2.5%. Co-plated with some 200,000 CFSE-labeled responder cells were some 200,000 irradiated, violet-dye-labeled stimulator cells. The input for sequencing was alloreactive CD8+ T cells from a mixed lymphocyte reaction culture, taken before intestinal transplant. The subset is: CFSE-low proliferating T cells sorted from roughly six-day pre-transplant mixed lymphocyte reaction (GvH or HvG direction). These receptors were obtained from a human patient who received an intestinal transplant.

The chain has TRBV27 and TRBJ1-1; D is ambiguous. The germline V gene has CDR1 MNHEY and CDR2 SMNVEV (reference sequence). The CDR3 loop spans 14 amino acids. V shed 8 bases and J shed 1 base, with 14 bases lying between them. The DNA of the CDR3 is TGTGCCAGCCGGGCAGGTGCGGAGAACACTGAAGCTTTCTTT. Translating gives CASRAGAENTEAFF.

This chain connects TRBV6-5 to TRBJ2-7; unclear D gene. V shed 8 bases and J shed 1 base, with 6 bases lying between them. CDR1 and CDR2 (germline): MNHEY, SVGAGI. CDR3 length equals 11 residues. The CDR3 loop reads CASGVSYEQYF. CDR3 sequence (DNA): TGTGCCAGCGGGGTATCCTACGAGCAGTACTTC.

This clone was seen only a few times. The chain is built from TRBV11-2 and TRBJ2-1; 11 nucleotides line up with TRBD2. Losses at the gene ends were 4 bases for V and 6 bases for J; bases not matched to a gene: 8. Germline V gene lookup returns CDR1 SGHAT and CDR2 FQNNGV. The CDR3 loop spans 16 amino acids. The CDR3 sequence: CASSSHKTSGGNEQFF. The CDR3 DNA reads TGTGCCAGCAGCTCCCACAAAACTAGCGGGGGCAATGAGCAGTTCTTC.

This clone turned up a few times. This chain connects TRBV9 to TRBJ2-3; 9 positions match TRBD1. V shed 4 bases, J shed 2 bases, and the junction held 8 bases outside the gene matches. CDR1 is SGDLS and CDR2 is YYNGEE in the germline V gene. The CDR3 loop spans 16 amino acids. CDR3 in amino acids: CASSPGQGPSTDTQYF. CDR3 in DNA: TGTGCCAGCAGCCCGGGACAGGGCCCATCCACAGATACGCAGTATTTT.

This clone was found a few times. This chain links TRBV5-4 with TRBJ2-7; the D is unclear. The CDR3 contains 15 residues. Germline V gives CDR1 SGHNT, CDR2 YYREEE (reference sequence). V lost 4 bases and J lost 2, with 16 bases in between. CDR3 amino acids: CASSRNDEIAYEQYF. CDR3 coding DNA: TGTGCCAGCAGCCGAAACGATGAAATAGCCTACGAGCAGTACTTC.

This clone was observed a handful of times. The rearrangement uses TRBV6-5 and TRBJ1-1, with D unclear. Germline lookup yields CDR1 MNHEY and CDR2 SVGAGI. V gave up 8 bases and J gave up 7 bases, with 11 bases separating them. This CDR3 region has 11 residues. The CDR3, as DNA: TGTGCCAGCGAAAGGGCAGATGAAGCTTTCTTT. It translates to CASERADEAFF.

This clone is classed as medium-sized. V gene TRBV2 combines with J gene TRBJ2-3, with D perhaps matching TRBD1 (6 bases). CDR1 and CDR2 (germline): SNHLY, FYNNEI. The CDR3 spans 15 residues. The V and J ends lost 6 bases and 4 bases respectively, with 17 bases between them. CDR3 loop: CASSADSLRADTQYF. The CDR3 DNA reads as TGTGCCAGCAGCGCGGACAGCCTTAGAGCAGATACGCAGTATTTT.

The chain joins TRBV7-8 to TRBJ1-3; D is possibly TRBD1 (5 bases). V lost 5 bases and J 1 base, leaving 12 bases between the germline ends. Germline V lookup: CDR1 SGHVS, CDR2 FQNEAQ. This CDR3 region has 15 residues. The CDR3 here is CASSQDSLSGNTIYF. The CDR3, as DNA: TGTGCCAGCAGCCAAGACAGTCTATCTGGAAACACCATATATTTT.

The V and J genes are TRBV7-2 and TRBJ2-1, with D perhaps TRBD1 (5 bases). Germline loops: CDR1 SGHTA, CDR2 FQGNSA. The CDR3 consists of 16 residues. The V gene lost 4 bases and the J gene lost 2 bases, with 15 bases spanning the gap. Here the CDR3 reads CASSYRFLTPYNEQFF. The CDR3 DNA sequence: TGTGCCAGCAGCTACAGGTTTTTGACCCCCTACAATGAGCAGTTCTTC.

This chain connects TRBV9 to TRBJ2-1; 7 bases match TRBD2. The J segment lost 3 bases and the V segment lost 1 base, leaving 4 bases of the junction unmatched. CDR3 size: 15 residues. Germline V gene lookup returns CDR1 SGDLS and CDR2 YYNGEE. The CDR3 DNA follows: TGTGCCAGCAGCGTATCGGGACTAATCTACAATGAGCAGTTCTTC. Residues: CASSVSGLIYNEQFF.

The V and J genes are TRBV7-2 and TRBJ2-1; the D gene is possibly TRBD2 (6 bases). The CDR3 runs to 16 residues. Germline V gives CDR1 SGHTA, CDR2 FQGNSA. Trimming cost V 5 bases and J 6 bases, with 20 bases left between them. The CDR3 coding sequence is TGTGCCAGCAGCCACACGGGGAGGCAATCGTTCAATGAGCAGTTCTTC. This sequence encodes CASSHTGRQSFNEQFF.

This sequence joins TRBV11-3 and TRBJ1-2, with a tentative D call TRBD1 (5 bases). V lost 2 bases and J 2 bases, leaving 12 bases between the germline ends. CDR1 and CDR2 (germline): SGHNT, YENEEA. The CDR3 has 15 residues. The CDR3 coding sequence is TGTGCCAGCAGCTTATTCCGGGGACCAAACTATGGCTACACCTTC. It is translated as CASSLFRGPNYGYTF.

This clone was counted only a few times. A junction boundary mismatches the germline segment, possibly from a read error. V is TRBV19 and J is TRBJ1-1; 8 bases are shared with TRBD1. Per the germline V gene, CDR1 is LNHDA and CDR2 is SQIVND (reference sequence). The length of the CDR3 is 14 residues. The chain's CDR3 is CASSEQGGNAEAFF. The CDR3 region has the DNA TGTGCCAGTAGTGAACAGGGGGGGAACGCTGAAGCTTTCTTT.

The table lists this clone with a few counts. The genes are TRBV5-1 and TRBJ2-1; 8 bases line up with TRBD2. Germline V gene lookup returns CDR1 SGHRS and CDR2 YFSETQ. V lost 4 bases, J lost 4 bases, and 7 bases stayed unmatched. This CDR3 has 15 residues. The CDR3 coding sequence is TGCGCCAGCAGCCTTCTCGGGGGGGGTTACAATGAGCAGTTCTTC. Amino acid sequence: CASSLLGGGYNEQFF.

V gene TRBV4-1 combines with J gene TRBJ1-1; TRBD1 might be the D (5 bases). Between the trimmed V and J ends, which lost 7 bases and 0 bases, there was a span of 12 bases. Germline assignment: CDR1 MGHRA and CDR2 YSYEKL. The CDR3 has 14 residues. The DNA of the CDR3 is TGCGCCAGCAAAGGGGCAGGGCTGAACACTGAAGCTTTCTTT. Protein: CASKGAGLNTEAFF.

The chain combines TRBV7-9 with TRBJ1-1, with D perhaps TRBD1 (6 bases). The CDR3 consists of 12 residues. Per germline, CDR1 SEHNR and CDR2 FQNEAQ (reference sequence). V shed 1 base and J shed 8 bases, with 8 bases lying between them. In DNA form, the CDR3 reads TGTGCCAGCAGCTTAGTACAGGGCGAAGCTTTCTTT. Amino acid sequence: CASSLVQGEAFF. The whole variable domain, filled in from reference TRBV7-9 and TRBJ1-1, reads DTGVSQNPRHKITKRGQNVTFRCDPISEHNRLYWYRQTLGQGPEFLTYFQNEAQLEKSRLLSDRFSAERPKGSFSTLEIQRTEQGDSAMYLCASSLVQGEAFFGQGTRLTVV.

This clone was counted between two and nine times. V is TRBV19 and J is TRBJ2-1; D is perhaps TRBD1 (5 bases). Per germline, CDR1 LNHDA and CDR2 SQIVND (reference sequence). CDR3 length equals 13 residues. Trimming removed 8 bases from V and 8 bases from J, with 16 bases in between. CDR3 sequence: CASRASWGDEQFF. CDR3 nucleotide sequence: TGTGCCAGTCGGGCGTCGTGGGGCGATGAGCAGTTCTTC.

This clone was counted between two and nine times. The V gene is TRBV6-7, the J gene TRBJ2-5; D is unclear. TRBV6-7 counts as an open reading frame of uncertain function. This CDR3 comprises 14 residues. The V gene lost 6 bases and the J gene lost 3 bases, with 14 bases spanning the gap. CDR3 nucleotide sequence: TGTGCCAGCAGCTTCGTTGGATCTAAAGAGACCCAGTACTTC. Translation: CASSFVGSKETQYF.

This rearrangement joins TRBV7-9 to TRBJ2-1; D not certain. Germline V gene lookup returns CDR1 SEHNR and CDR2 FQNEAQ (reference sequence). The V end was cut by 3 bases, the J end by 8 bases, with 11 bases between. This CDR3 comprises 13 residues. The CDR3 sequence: CASSFGTPDEQFF. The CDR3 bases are TGTGCCAGCAGCTTCGGTACCCCAGATGAGCAGTTCTTC.

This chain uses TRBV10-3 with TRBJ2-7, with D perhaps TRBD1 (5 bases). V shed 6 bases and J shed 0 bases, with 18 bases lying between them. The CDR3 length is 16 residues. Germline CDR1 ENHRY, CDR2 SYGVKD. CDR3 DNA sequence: TGTGCCATCAGAGAAGACAGCCTTCACACCTCCTACGAGCAGTACTTC. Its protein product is CAIREDSLHTSYEQYF.

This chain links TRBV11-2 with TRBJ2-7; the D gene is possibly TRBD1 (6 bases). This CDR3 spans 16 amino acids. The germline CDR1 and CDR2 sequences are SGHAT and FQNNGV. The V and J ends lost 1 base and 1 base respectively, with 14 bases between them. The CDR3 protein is CASSLAFGGPSYEQYF. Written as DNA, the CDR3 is TGTGCCAGCAGCTTAGCGTTTGGGGGCCCTTCCTACGAGCAGTACTTC. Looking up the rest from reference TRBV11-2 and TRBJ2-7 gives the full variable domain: EAGVAQSPRYKIIEKRQSVAFWCNPISGHATLYWYQQILGQGPKLLIQFQNNGVVDDSQLPKDRFSAERLKGVDSTLKIQPAKLEDSAVYLCASSLAFGGPSYEQYFGPGTRLTVT.

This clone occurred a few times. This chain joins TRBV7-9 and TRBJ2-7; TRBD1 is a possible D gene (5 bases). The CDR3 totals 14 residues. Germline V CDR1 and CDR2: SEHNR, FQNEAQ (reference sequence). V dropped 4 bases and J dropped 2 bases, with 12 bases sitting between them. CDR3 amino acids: CASSSAGNPYEQYF. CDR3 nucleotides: TGTGCCAGCAGCTCCGCAGGGAACCCCTACGAGCAGTACTTC.

This chain's CDR3 is CASSSGTGYEKLFF. The CDR3 bases are TGTGCCAGCAGCTCCGGGACAGGGTATGAAAAACTGTTTTTT. The chain uses TRBV7-9 and TRBJ1-4; TRBD1 matches 9 bases. The trim removed 4 bases at V and 6 bases at J, leaving 3 bases unmatched. This CDR3 is 14 amino acids long. Germline loops: CDR1 SEHNR, CDR2 FQNEAQ (reference sequence).

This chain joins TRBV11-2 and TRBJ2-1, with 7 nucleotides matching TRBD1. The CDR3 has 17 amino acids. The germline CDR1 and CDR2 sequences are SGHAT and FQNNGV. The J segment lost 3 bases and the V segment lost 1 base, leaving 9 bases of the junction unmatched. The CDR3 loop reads CASSLAGWDRLYNEQFF. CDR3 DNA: TGTGCCAGCAGCTTAGCAGGCTGGGACAGACTCTACAATGAGCAGTTCTTC.

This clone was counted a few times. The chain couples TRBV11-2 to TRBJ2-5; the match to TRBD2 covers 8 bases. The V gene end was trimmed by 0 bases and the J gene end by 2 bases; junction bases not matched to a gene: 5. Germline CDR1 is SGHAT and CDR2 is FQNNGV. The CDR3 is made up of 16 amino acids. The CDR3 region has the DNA TGTGCCAGCAGCTTAGATTTCGGGGGGGCTCAAGAGACCCAGTACTTC. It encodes CASSLDFGGAQETQYF.